Below, 13 T cell receptor beta chains from the same sample are listed, as sequenced in a study of blood T cell repertoires in COVID-19. Profiled with immunoSEQ multiplex PCR; TCRdb holds only in-frame clones, not every one. The sample records about 200,000 clones, approximately 84% being singletons. Sequencing used peripheral blood. These receptors all come from an elderly woman with COVID-19, enrolled during active disease.

The chain links TRBV2 to TRBJ2-1; a weak D match, TRBD2 (6 bases). V shed 8 bases and J shed 12 bases, with 17 bases lying between them. This CDR3 spans 12 amino acids. Germline V gene data show CDR1 as SNHLY and CDR2 as FYNNEI. DNA for the CDR3: TGTGCCAGCGGCGGGAACAGAATGAGGCAGTTCTTC. Its protein product is CASGGNRMRQFF.

The chain couples TRBV3-1 (or the pseudogene TRBV3-2) to TRBJ2-3; weak D call: TRBD2 (7 bases). Trimming left V 2 bases short and J 1 base short, with 13 bases between. The CDR3 length is 16 residues. CDR1 LGHDT and CDR2 YNNKEL come from the germline V gene (reference sequence). CDR3 sequence reads: CASSQTRGAGTDTQYF. In DNA form, the CDR3 reads TGTGCCAGCAGCCAAACTCGGGGGGCGGGCACAGATACGCAGTATTTT.

The chain combines TRBV9 with TRBJ2-1, with 7 nucleotides matching TRBD1. Per germline, CDR1 SGDLS and CDR2 YYNGEE. Trimming cost V 4 bases and J 2 bases; bases outside gene matches: 6. The CDR3 has 15 amino acids. The CDR3 reads CASSTPQGPYNEQFF. CDR3 nucleotide sequence: TGTGCCAGCAGCACACCACAGGGGCCCTACAATGAGCAGTTCTTC.

The chain has TRBV5-1 and TRBJ2-3; the D gene is possibly TRBD1 (5 bases). V was cut by 0 bases and J by 4 bases, with 12 bases left in between. The CDR3 has 15 amino acids. Germline V gene sequence: CDR1 SGHRS, CDR2 YFSETQ. CDR3 DNA: TGCGCCAGCAGCTTGGATGGGGCAGCATCAGATACGCAGTATTTT. Translating gives CASSLDGAASDTQYF.

V is TRBV3-1 (or the pseudogene TRBV3-2) and J is TRBJ2-7; 7 bases agree with TRBD2. From germline, CDR1 is LGHDT and CDR2 YNNKEL (reference sequence). The CDR3 loop spans 13 amino acids. J was trimmed by 5 bases and V by 4 bases; bases with no gene match: 5. In DNA, the CDR3 is TGTGCCAGCAGCCCTTGGGGGGGGGACGAGCAGTACTTC. Translation: CASSPWGGDEQYF.

The gene calls are TRBV5-1 and TRBJ2-3; 11 nucleotides align to TRBD2. Germline CDR1 reads SGHRS; CDR2 reads YFSETQ. Unmatched junction bases numbered 6, after V lost 5 bases and J lost 4 bases. The CDR3 has 15 residues. Written as DNA, the CDR3 is TGCGCCAGCAGGGGTCTAGCGGGAGGACCAGATACGCAGTATTTT. Residues: CASRGLAGGPDTQYF. The full variable domain, rest sourced from reference TRBV5-1 and TRBJ2-3, is KAGVTQTPRYLIKTRGQQVTLSCSPISGHRSVSWYQQTPGQGLQFLFEYFSETQRNKGNFPGRFSGRQFSNSRSEMNVSTLELGDSALYLCASRGLAGGPDTQYFGPGTRLTVL.

This clone was counted only a few times. The rearrangement links TRBV27 to TRBJ1-2; D not certain. The CDR3 contains 16 residues. Trimming pared 7 bases from V and 5 bases from J, leaving 23 bases between. From germline, CDR1 is MNHEY and CDR2 SMNVEV (reference sequence). CDR3 residues: CASTYLPPREPYGYTF. CDR3 bases: TGTGCCAGCACTTATCTCCCCCCCCGGGAGCCATATGGCTACACCTTC.

The chain combines TRBV13 with TRBJ2-7, with a possible D match to TRBD2 (7 bases). The V end lost 2 bases, the J end lost 0 bases, and 17 bases lay between the germline ends. The V gene's germline CDR1 is PRHDT and CDR2 FYEKMQ (reference sequence). CDR3 length equals 17 residues. In DNA, the CDR3 is TGTGCCAGCAGCTTAACAGCGAGGGCGGGGGCCTCCTACGAGCAGTACTTC. It translates to CASSLTARAGASYEQYF.

This clone occurred once. The chain links TRBV9 to TRBJ1-2; D uncertain. The CDR3 runs 12 residues. V was trimmed by 4 bases and J by 4 bases, leaving 8 bases between them. Germline CDR1 is SGDLS and CDR2 is YYNGEE. The CDR3 DNA reads as TGTGCCAGCAGCCCCGTGTCCTATGGCTACACCTTC. It encodes CASSPVSYGYTF.

The chain couples TRBV7-9 to TRBJ1-1, with D unresolved. Germline V gene sequence: CDR1 SEHNR, CDR2 FQNEAQ (reference sequence). The CDR3 runs 12 residues. With 6 bases removed from V and 1 base from J, the gap between germline ends came to 6 bases. For the CDR3, the DNA is TGTGCCAGCAGACCACAGAACACTGAAGCTTTCTTT. This sequence encodes CASRPQNTEAFF.

J is TRBJ1-2 and V is TRBV28; D unclear. The V end was cut by 3 bases, the J end by 4 bases, with 18 bases between. From germline, CDR1 is MDHEN and CDR2 SYDVKM. CDR3 length: 16 amino acids. The CDR3, as DNA: TGTGCCAGCAGTTTCCCCTCCCCGAACAGTCTCTATGGCTACACCTTC. Protein product: CASSFPSPNSLYGYTF.

CDR3 residues: CASSSRATGAYGYTF. The CDR3 region has the DNA TGTGCCAGCAGCTCTAGGGCTACAGGGGCGTATGGCTACACCTTC. The chain recombines TRBV7-6 with TRBJ1-2; 7 bases are shared with TRBD1. The CDR3 loop spans 15 amino acids. Trimming cost V 4 bases and J 5 bases; bases outside gene matches: 10. Germline V gene lookup returns CDR1 SGHVS and CDR2 FNYEAQ.

The rearrangement joins TRBV6-5 to TRBJ2-7, with 7 bases aligning to TRBD2. Per germline, CDR1 MNHEY and CDR2 SVGAGI. V trimming: 10 bases; J trimming: 5 bases; junction bases outside the gene matches: 14. The CDR3 spans 14 residues. As DNA, the CDR3 is TGTGCCACGCGCGAGGTGGGAGGGAGGAACGAGCAGTACTTC. Amino acids: CATREVGGRNEQYF.